Shown below are 14 T cell receptor beta chains from a single sample sequenced in a study of tissue T cells after allogeneic stem cell transplantation (dated by TCRdb to 2022 to 2024). The library came from the immunoSEQ multiplex PCR assay. TCRdb mirrors the immuneACCESS table, restricted to in-frame sequences. Some clones are absent from its copies; in checked studies, under half trace to an unresolved V gene, and the reason for the others is unknown. This sample holds roughly 2,600 clones; 35% to 55% were observed only once. The biggest ten clones account for around 20% of the sample. Sample time point, as interpreted from the label and publication: mouse harvest day 14 after allogeneic transplant. Mouse grafts combined 10^7 T-cell-depleted bone marrow cells with 10^6 splenic CD5+ T cells, given via tail vein injection. The sequencing sample was made of gut tissue. The receptors were sampled from a female BALB/c mouse given C57BL/6 T cells with graft-versus-host disease after an allogeneic hematopoietic cell transplant.

Note on this clone: The germline and genes are mouse ones. The CDR3 end lies 1 residue beyond the end of the read and is filled in from the germline J gene. This chain joins TRBV23 and TRBJ2-4; the DNA was not used to check the table's D call, TRBD2. This CDR3 comprises 17 residues. Germline V gene data show CDR1 as KGHTA and CDR2 as FQNQQP. CDR3 amino acids: CSSSQSRDWGVQNTLYF. CDR3 DNA, as far as it was read: TGCTCCAGCAGTCAATCAAGAGACTGGGGCGTTCAAAACACCTTGTAC.

Comments on this clone: Mouse names are used for the genes. The read is 1 residue too short to cover the CDR3 end, so that end is filled in from the germline J gene. The chain employs TRBV16 and TRBJ1-1; 7 positions match TRBD1. V gave up 3 bases and J gave up 1 base; unmatched junction bases: 5. The CDR3 sequence is 15 residues long. CDR1 is SGHSA and CDR2 is FRNQAP in the germline V gene. CDR3 sequence: CASSFHRGGNTEVFF. The CDR3 bases that were read are TGTGCAAGCAGCTTCCACAGGGGAGGAAACACAGAAGTCTTC.

Note on this clone: Gene names denote mouse genes. The observed sequence ends 1 residue before the CDR3 terminus, with the missing tail filled in from the germline J gene. The chain carries TRBV31 and TRBJ2-3; 11 bases fit TRBD2. The CDR3 consists of 15 residues. After removal of 7 bases from V and 0 bases from J, the junction contained 6 bases not matched to a gene. From germline, CDR1 is GKSSPN and CDR2 SITVG. CDR3 DNA (partial): TGTGCCTTCCGGGACTGGGGGACTAGTGCAGAAACGCTGTAT. This gives the protein CAFRDWGTSAETLY. The whole CDR3 protein is CAFRDWGTSAETLYF.

There are a few counts of this clone. Gene names and germline refer to mouse. The sequenced fragment ends 1 residue before the CDR3 boundary, so the rest is inferred from the germline J gene. The rearrangement uses TRBV24 and TRBJ2-7; D unclear. CDR1 is KGHTA and CDR2 is FRNEEI in the germline V gene. Deletions cut 4 bases from V and 3 bases from J, with 16 bases between. The CDR3 length is 15 residues. CDR3 sequence: CASSPPGQRLYEQYF. The CDR3 bases that were read are TGTGCCAGCAGTCCCCCCGGGCAGCGCCTCTATGAACAGTAC.

Regarding this clone: Genes here carry mouse names. With the read ending 1 residue before the CDR3 end, the germline J gene is used to fill in that end. The chain is built from TRBV26 and TRBJ2-3; 9 bases are a match to TRBD1. The CDR3 loop spans 15 amino acids. The V gene's germline CDR1 is KGHPV and CDR2 FQNQEV (reference sequence). With V trimmed by 2 bases and J by 1 base, 1 base remained unmatched. The sequenced part of the CDR3 DNA is TGTGCCAGCAGTCTGGGGGACAGGGGTGCAGAAACGCTGTAT. This gives the protein CASSLGDRGAETLY. The CDR3 in its entirety is CASSLGDRGAETLYF.

Comment on this clone: Gene names follow the mouse nomenclature. The read gets to within 1 residue of the CDR3 end, and the germline J gene fills in the rest. This chain links TRBV16 with TRBJ2-7; D tentatively fits TRBD1 or TRBD2 (5 bases each). The CDR3 contains 12 residues. Trimming removed 4 bases at V and 7 bases at J, with 11 bases between. The germline gives CDR1 SGHSA, CDR2 FRNQAP. The chain's CDR3 is CASSSVRDEQYF. The sequenced CDR3 bases are TGTGCAAGCAGCTCAGTCAGGGACGAACAGTAC.

A few counts support this clone. Gene labels here are mouse ones. The CDR3 extends 1 residue past the end of the read, so its final part is completed from the germline J gene. V is TRBV1 and J is TRBJ2-7, with D perhaps matching TRBD2 (7 bases). The germline V gene encodes CDR1 NSQYPW and CDR2 LRSPGD (reference sequence). V dropped 1 base and J dropped 4 bases, with 14 bases sitting between them. The CDR3 runs 15 residues. CDR3 bases read: TGCACCTGCAGTGCAGGAGGGGGGGGGTGGTATGAACAGTAC. This codes for CTCSAGGGGWYEQY. The complete CDR3 sequence is CTCSAGGGGWYEQYF.

Regarding this clone: The genes and germline here are from mouse. The CDR3 goes on 1 residue after the read ends, and that part is filled in from the germline J gene. The chain recombines TRBV26 with TRBJ2-5; 8 bases agree with TRBD1. Germline V gives CDR1 KGHPV, CDR2 FQNQEV (reference sequence). The CDR3 sequence is 13 residues long. Trimming at V came to 5 bases and at J to 6 bases, leaving 4 bases not matched to a gene. CDR3 bases read: TGTGCCAGCAGTTCAGGGGGCGCGGACACCCAGTAC. Residues: CASSSGGADTQY. The full CDR3 is CASSSGGADTQYF.

Notes on this clone: Mouse names are used for the genes. The CDR3 end lies 1 residue beyond the end of the read and is filled in from the germline J gene. The chain employs TRBV12-2 and TRBJ2-1, with D possibly matching TRBD1 (5 bases). V was trimmed by 2 bases and J by 3 bases, leaving 7 bases between them. The CDR3 has 13 amino acids. Germline assignment: CDR1 SGHLS and CDR2 HYDKME. The DNA read from the CDR3 is TGTGCCAGCTCTCACGACAGCTATGCTGAGCAGTTC. Translated, it gives CASSHDSYAEQF. The entire CDR3 is CASSHDSYAEQFF.

This clone was observed a few times. Gene names are mouse gene names. The read ends 1 residue shy of where the CDR3 ends; the end is completed using the germline J gene. The chain is built from TRBV26 and TRBJ1-4; 8 bases align to TRBD1. Germline values: CDR1 KGHPV, CDR2 FQNQEV (reference sequence). The CDR3 consists of 15 residues. With V trimmed by 1 base and J by 2 bases, 0 bases remained unmatched. CDR3 protein: CASSLWTGSNERLFF. Incomplete CDR3 DNA: TGTGCCAGCAGTCTGTGGACAGGGTCCAACGAAAGATTATTT. The whole variable domain, remainder taken from reference TRBV26 and TRBJ1-4, is NSKVIQTPRYLVKGQGQKAKMRCIPEKGHPVVFWYQQNKNNEFKFLINFQNQEVLQQIDMTEKRFSAECPSNSPCSLEIQSSEAGDSALYLCASSLWTGSNERLFFGHGTKLSVL.

In regard to this clone: The germline and genes are mouse ones. The CDR3 end falls 1 residue outside the read, so it is completed with the germline J gene. This chain joins TRBV16 and TRBJ2-5; 8 bases fit TRBD2. The CDR3 runs to 15 residues. V shed 5 bases, J shed 1 base, and the junction held 5 bases outside the gene matches. The germline gives CDR1 SGHSA, CDR2 FRNQAP. CDR3 region: CASSLDWGDQDTQYF. The CDR3 DNA, read in part, is TGTGCAAGCAGCCTCGACTGGGGAGACCAAGACACCCAGTAC.

Turning to this clone: Germline and genes: mouse. The CDR3 extends 1 residue past the end of the read, so its final part is completed from the germline J gene. The rearrangement uses TRBV26 and TRBJ2-7; 7 nucleotides line up with TRBD2. This CDR3 contains 15 residues. With 0 bases clipped from V and 0 bases from J, the junction kept 2 bases outside the gene matches. The germline CDR1 and CDR2 sequences are KGHPV and FQNQEV (reference sequence). The chain's CDR3 is CASSLSGGSSYEQYF. The sequenced part of the CDR3 DNA is TGTGCCAGCAGTCTGTCTGGGGGGAGCTCCTATGAACAGTAC.

Details on this clone: Germline and genes here are mouse. The CDR3 bases that were read are TGTGCCAGCAGTCAGGGACAGGGCCCAGAAGTCTTC. Translating it yields CASSQGQGPEVF. In full, the CDR3 is CASSQGQGPEVFF. The rearrangement joins TRBV26 to TRBJ1-1; 9 bases fit TRBD1. With the read ending 1 residue before the CDR3 end, the germline J gene is used to fill in that end. The germline gives CDR1 KGHPV, CDR2 FQNQEV (reference sequence). The CDR3 extends over 13 amino acids. The junction had 3 bases not matched to a gene; V was cut back by 4 bases and J by 6 bases.

This clone was observed a handful of times. Gene names follow the mouse nomenclature. Here the CDR3 reads CASSLAQNTGQLYF. The part of the CDR3 DNA that was read is TGTGCCAGCAGCTTAGCACAGAACACCGGGCAGCTCTAC. The chain uses TRBV3 and TRBJ2-2; D unclear. Read sequence stops 1 residue before the CDR3 end, and the germline J gene provides the missing end. In germline, CDR1 is SNHLY, CDR2 FYNGKV (reference sequence). The CDR3 loop spans 14 amino acids. V was trimmed by 0 bases and J by 2 bases, leaving 4 bases between them.